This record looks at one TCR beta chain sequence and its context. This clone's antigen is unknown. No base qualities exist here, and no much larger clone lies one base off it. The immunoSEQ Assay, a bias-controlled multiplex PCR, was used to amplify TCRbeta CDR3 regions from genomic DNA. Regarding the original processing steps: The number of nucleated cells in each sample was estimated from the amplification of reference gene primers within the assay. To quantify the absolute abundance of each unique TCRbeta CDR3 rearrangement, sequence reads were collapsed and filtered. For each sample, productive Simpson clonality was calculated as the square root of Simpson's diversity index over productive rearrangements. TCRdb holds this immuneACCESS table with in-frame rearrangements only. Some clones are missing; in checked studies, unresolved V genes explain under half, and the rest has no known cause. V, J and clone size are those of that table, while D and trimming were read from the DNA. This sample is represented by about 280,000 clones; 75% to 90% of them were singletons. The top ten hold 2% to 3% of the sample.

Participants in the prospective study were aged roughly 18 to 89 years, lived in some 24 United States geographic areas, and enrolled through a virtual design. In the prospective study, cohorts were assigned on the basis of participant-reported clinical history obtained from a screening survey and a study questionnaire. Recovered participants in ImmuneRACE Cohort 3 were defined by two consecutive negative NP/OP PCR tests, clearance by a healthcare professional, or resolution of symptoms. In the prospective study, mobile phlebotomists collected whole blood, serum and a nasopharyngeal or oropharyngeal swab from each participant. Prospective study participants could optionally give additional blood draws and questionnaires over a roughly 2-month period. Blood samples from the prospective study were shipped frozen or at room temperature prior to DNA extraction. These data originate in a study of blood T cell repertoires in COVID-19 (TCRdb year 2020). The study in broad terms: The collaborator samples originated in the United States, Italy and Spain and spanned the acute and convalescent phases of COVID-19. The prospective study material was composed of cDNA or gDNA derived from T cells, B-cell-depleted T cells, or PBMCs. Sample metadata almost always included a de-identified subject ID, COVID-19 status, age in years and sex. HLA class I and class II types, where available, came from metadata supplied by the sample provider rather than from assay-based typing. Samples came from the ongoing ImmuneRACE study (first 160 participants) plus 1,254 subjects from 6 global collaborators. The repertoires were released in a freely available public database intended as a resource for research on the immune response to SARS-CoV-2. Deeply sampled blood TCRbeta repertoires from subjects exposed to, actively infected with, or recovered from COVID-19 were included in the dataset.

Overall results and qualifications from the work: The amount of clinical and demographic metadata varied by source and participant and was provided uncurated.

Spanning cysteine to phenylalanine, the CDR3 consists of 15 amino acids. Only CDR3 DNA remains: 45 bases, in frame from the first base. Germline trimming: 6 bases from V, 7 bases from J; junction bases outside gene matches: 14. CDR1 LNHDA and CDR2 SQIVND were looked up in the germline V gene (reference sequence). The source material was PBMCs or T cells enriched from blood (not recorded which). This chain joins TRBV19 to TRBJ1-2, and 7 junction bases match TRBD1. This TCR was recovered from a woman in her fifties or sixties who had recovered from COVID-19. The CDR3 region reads CASRNRDSLEGGYTF. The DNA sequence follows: TGTGCCAGTAGGAACCGGGACAGCCTAGAAGGTGGCTACACCTTC.